These 20 T cell receptor beta chains were all obtained from the same sample, sequenced in a study of T cells in Graves' hyperthyroidism and ophthalmopathy. Authors of the study amplified TCR beta CDR3 regions from RNA transcripts. During a first-round RT-PCR of the TCR CDR3, the HTBI primer set was used. A single record per CDR3 protein comes from TCRdb applying MiXCR to the multiplex PCR reads. This table has around 690,000 distinct CDR3 sequences, 15% to 20% appearing once. Material for sequencing was blood. These receptors were obtained from a man between 45 and 60 years old with Graves' hyperthyroidism.

At least ten counts were recorded for this clonotype. V is TRBV7-9 and J is TRBJ2-1; D is uncertain. In germline, CDR1 is SEHNR, CDR2 FQNEAQ (reference sequence). V gave up 6 bases and J gave up 0 bases, with 15 bases separating them. The CDR3 extends over 16 amino acids. The DNA of the CDR3 is TGTGCCAGCAGTTATTTAAGTAGCAGCTCCTACAATGAGCAGTTCTTC. Translated, it gives CASSYLSSSSYNEQFF.

This clonotype was observed a handful of times. The chain joins TRBV6-5 to TRBJ1-2, with 7 bases fitting TRBD1. From germline, CDR1 is MNHEY and CDR2 SVGAGI. With 2 bases clipped from V and 8 bases from J, the junction kept 5 bases outside the gene matches. The CDR3 covers 13 residues. This chain's CDR3 is CASSYEGGRGYTF. The CDR3 coding sequence is TGTGCCAGCAGTTACGAAGGGGGCAGGGGCTACACCTTC.

This clonotype appeared many times. This sequence joins TRBV19 and TRBJ1-5; D is unclear. CDR1 is LNHDA, CDR2 SQIVND, per germline (reference sequence). The CDR3 extends over 15 amino acids. Trimming took off 3 bases at V and 0 bases at J, with 9 bases between the two ends. The CDR3 is CASSMVPNSNQPQHF. CDR3 DNA: TGTGCCAGTAGTATGGTTCCGAATAGCAATCAGCCCCAGCATTTT.

The table lists this clonotype with a few counts. V usage is TRBV9 and J usage is TRBJ1-1; TRBD1 is a possible D gene (6 bases). The V gene's germline CDR1 is SGDLS and CDR2 YYNGEE. The V gene lost 3 bases and the J gene lost 3 bases, with 12 bases spanning the gap. The CDR3 is 14 amino acids. CDR3 coding DNA: TGTGCCAGCAGCGACCGGGACACTGACACTGAAGCTTTCTTT. This gives the protein CASSDRDTDTEAFF.

This clonotype appeared a few times. The V gene is TRBV10-3, the J gene TRBJ2-2, with no clear D. Between the trimmed V and J ends, which lost 0 bases and 7 bases, there was a span of 3 bases. The germline gives CDR1 ENHRY, CDR2 SYGVKD. CDR3 length: 12 residues. The DNA for the CDR3 is TGTGCCATCAGTGAGTCGGACGGGGAGCTGTTTTTT. It translates to CAISESDGELFF.

Only a few counts were recorded for this clonotype. The chain employs TRBV5-1 and TRBJ2-5, with TRBD2 matching 13 bases. Trimming at V came to 3 bases and at J to 0 bases, leaving 5 bases not matched to a gene. CDR1 and CDR2 from the germline V gene are SGHRS and YFSETQ. The CDR3 has 17 residues. Written as DNA, the CDR3 is TGCGCCAGCAGCTCAGGACTAGCGGGAGTAGACCAAGAGACCCAGTACTTC. It specifies CASSSGLAGVDQETQYF. Together with reference TRBV5-1 and TRBJ2-5, the CDR3 gives the full variable domain: KAGVTQTPRYLIKTRGQQVTLSCSPISGHRSVSWYQQTPGQGLQFLFEYFSETQRNKGNFPGRFSGRQFSNSRSEMNVSTLELGDSALYLCASSSGLAGVDQETQYFGPGTRLLVL.

The sample holds many counts of this clonotype. The chain carries TRBV20-1 and TRBJ2-7, with 8 nucleotides matching TRBD1. This CDR3 contains 15 residues. Trimming removed 2 bases from V and 4 bases from J; junction bases left unmatched: 10. The V gene's germline CDR1 is DFQATT and CDR2 SNEGSKA (reference sequence). The CDR3 region is CSARPRGTGWYEQYF. The CDR3 DNA reads as TGCAGTGCTAGACCCAGGGGGACAGGTTGGTACGAGCAGTACTTC.

In nucleotides, the CDR3 is TGCAGTGCGATCCCCGGACACGTCGACCAAGAGACCCAGTACTTC. This gives the protein CSAIPGHVDQETQYF. The chain carries TRBV20-1 and TRBJ2-5; D is perhaps TRBD1 (5 bases). Germline CDR1 is DFQATT and CDR2 is SNEGSKA (reference sequence). The CDR3 consists of 15 residues. V was trimmed by 6 bases and J by 0 bases, leaving 17 bases between them.

This clonotype was observed a handful of times. V usage is TRBV19 and J usage is TRBJ2-7; TRBD2 aligns across 11 bases. Germline assignment: CDR1 LNHDA and CDR2 SQIVND (reference sequence). The CDR3 extends over 15 amino acids. V was pared by 3 bases and J by 1 base, with 2 bases of the junction left unmatched. The CDR3 DNA is TGTGCCAGTAGTATGGTAGCGGGAGGGTCCTACGAGCAGTACTTC. Translating gives CASSMVAGGSYEQYF.

This clonotype came up many times. The chain couples TRBV30 to TRBJ2-2; the D is unclear. The CDR3 contains 13 residues. Germline V gives CDR1 GTSNPN, CDR2 SVGIG (reference sequence). V lost 3 bases, J lost 5 bases, and 10 bases lay in between. CDR3: CAWSRMVTGELFF. CDR3 nucleotides: TGTGCCTGGAGCAGGATGGTTACCGGGGAGCTGTTTTTT.

The chain couples TRBV2 to TRBJ1-1; TRBD1 aligns across 7 bases. V was pared by 6 bases and J by 0 bases, with 10 bases of the junction left unmatched. The CDR3 runs 16 residues. Per germline, CDR1 SNHLY and CDR2 FYNNEI. CDR3 loop: CASRLTYRGMNTEAFF. CDR3 nucleotide sequence: TGTGCCAGCAGATTGACCTACAGGGGCATGAACACTGAAGCTTTCTTT.

This clonotype showed up many times. The chain uses TRBV7-3 and TRBJ2-1; D possibly corresponds to TRBD2 (6 bases). The germline V gene encodes CDR1 SGHTA and CDR2 FQGTGA. The CDR3 has 14 residues. The germline V and J ends were trimmed by 5 bases and 7 bases, with 15 bases remaining between them. The CDR3 sequence is CASSQGGTANEQFF. The CDR3 bases are TGTGCCAGCAGCCAAGGCGGGACGGCTAATGAGCAGTTCTTC.

This clonotype was found many times. The chain has TRBV6-2 or TRBV6-3 and TRBJ2-7; D gene unclear. Germline CDR1 and CDR2: MNHEY and SVGEGT. V was cut by 6 bases and J by 3 bases, with 15 bases left in between. The CDR3 totals 14 residues. CDR3 coding DNA: TGTGCCAGCAGCCACTGGGCGGAGAACTACGAGCAGTACTTC. Amino acid sequence: CASSHWAENYEQYF.

The chain couples TRBV11-2 to TRBJ2-7, with D perhaps matching TRBD1 or TRBD2 (5 bases each). Trimming took off 5 bases at V and 6 bases at J, with 23 bases between the two ends. Germline V gene lookup returns CDR1 SGHAT and CDR2 FQNNGV. This CDR3 has 16 residues. Here the CDR3 reads CASSRRTGQTPGEQYF. The CDR3 DNA reads TGTGCCAGCAGCCGAAGAACGGGGCAAACCCCGGGCGAGCAGTACTTC.

The chain employs TRBV19 and TRBJ2-1; D call uncertain. Trimming shortened V by 6 bases and J by 8 bases, and 17 bases separated the two germline ends. CDR1 and CDR2 (germline): LNHDA, SQIVND (reference sequence). CDR3 length: 14 amino acids. CDR3 sequence: CASRKVPASDEQFF. For the CDR3, the DNA is TGTGCCAGTAGAAAGGTGCCCGCCAGCGATGAGCAGTTCTTC.

This clonotype showed up just a few times. The chain links TRBV11-2 to TRBJ2-3; 7 bases agree with TRBD2. V shed 5 bases, J shed 3 bases, and the junction held 14 bases outside the gene matches. This CDR3 is built from 17 residues. CDR1 is SGHAT, CDR2 FQNNGV, per germline. CDR3: CASSQELPGRQTDTQYF. CDR3 in DNA: TGTGCCAGCAGCCAAGAATTACCCGGGAGGCAAACAGATACGCAGTATTTT.

This clonotype showed up many times. V is TRBV18 and J is TRBJ1-1, with D possibly matching TRBD1 (6 bases). The germline gives CDR1 KGHSH, CDR2 LQKENI. The V and J ends lost 3 bases and 9 bases respectively, with 17 bases between them. This CDR3 is 14 amino acids long. The CDR3 DNA reads as TGTGCCAGCTCACCGCGGGACACCCAAGACCAAGCTTTCTTT. Residues: CASSPRDTQDQAFF.

This clonotype was picked up many times. The chain carries TRBV7-9 and TRBJ2-1; D possibly uses TRBD1 or TRBD2 (6 bases each). Germline-derived CDR1 and CDR2 are SEHNR and FQNEAQ (reference sequence). There are 16 residues in the CDR3. V was trimmed by 3 bases and J by 3 bases, leaving 15 bases between them. The CDR3 DNA follows: TGTGCCAGCAGCTTCGGGGGCGCCGGGATCTACAATGAGCAGTTCTTC. Translation gives CASSFGGAGIYNEQFF. The whole variable domain, filled in from reference TRBV7-9 and TRBJ2-1, reads DTGVSQNPRHKITKRGQNVTFRCDPISEHNRLYWYRQTLGQGPEFLTYFQNEAQLEKSRLLSDRFSAERPKGSFSTLEIQRTEQGDSAMYLCASSFGGAGIYNEQFFGPGTRLTVL.

This clonotype was observed many times. The J gene is TRBJ2-2, the V gene TRBV5-1; 8 positions match TRBD2. The J segment lost 2 bases and the V segment lost 1 base, leaving 4 bases of the junction unmatched. The CDR3 runs to 16 residues. Germline V gene lookup returns CDR1 SGHRS and CDR2 YFSETQ. CDR3 sequence: CASSLLAGDNTGELFF. The CDR3 DNA reads as TGCGCCAGCAGCTTGCTAGCGGGCGATAACACCGGGGAGCTGTTTTTT.

This chain uses TRBV6-2 or TRBV6-3 with TRBJ2-1, with unresolved D. The germline V gene encodes CDR1 MNHEY and CDR2 SVGEGT. Deletions cut 7 bases from V and 3 bases from J, with 19 bases between. This CDR3 is built from 16 residues. The CDR3, as DNA: TGTGCCAGCACCCAACAGCCCGGGCCCCTCTACAATGAGCAGTTCTTC. Amino acids: CASTQQPGPLYNEQFF.